The rows below give T cell receptor beta chains drawn from one sample of a study of lymphopenia after photon versus proton radiotherapy. Assay: immunoSEQ multiplex PCR; the TCRdb copy retains only in-frame clones and omits some. The table shows about 64,000 clones, with about nine tenths occurring only once. The sequences come from peripheral blood, collected from a patient treated with proton-based radiotherapy. These receptors originate from an elderly man with esophageal cancer. Both conserved end residues are part of each CDR3. D genes are given only for firm matches. Size values are once, few and many counts, or a class for expanded clones, and some rows have none.

cdr3_aa cdr3_nt d_call clone_size cdr3_length j_call v_call
CASSVADSVGYTF TGTGCCAGCAGCGTTGCAGATAGCGTTGGCTACACCTTC NA NA 13 TRBJ1-2 TRBV9
CASSLPALRGGATDTQYF TGTGCCAGCAGCTTACCCGCCTTGAGGGGGGGGGCCACAGATACGCAGTATTTT NA once 18 TRBJ2-3 TRBV7-6
CASDRDGQETQYF TGTGCCAGCGACAGGGACGGTCAAGAGACCCAGTACTTC TRBD1 NA 13 TRBJ2-5 TRBV2
CASSPRAPLGYTF TGTGCCAGTAGTCCCAGGGCCCCGCTTGGCTACACCTTC NA NA 13 TRBJ1-2 TRBV19
CASSSATDTQYF TGTGCCAGCAGCTCAGCCACAGATACGCAGTATTTT NA NA 12 TRBJ2-3 TRBV5-6
CASSDGTGGINEQFF TGTGCCAGCAGTGATGGGACAGGGGGTATCAATGAGCAGTTCTTC TRBD1 few 15 TRBJ2-1 TRBV25-1
CASTPSGTFSYGYTF TGTGCCAGTACCCCCTCCGGGACATTCTCATATGGCTACACCTTC NA NA 15 TRBJ1-2 TRBV19
CASSSGGTVGQPQHF TGTGCCAGTAGTAGTGGGGGGACCGTTGGTCAGCCCCAGCATTTT NA NA 15 TRBJ1-5 TRBV19
CASSFSQGKTEAFF TGTGCCAGCAGCTTCAGTCAGGGTAAAACTGAAGCTTTCTTT NA NA 14 TRBJ1-1 TRBV7-9
CASSQGASDTQYF TGTGCCAGTTCACAGGGGGCGTCAGATACGCAGTATTTT TRBD1 NA 13 TRBJ2-3 TRBV19
CASSLGTGAPPEAFF TGTGCCAGCAGTTTGGGGACAGGGGCTCCCCCTGAAGCTTTCTTT TRBD1 NA 15 TRBJ1-1 TRBV27
CASSLGADPSSYEQYF TGTGCCAGCAGCTTAGGTGCAGACCCGAGCTCCTACGAGCAGTACTTC NA NA 16 TRBJ2-7 TRBV7-2
CASSSQGLFGYNEQFF TGTGCCAGCAGCTCCCAGGGTCTCTTCGGGTACAATGAGCAGTTCTTC NA NA 16 TRBJ2-1 TRBV11-1
CASSSGLAGARDTQYF TGTGCCAGCAGCTCCGGACTAGCGGGGGCTAGAGATACGCAGTATTTT TRBD2 NA 16 TRBJ2-3 TRBV11-2
CASSLGDFYGYTF TGTGCCAGCAGCTTGGGAGATTTCTATGGCTACACCTTC NA NA 13 TRBJ1-2 TRBV7-9
CASSLVGRSDGYTF TGCGCCAGCAGCTTGGTAGGCAGGTCAGATGGCTACACCTTC NA NA 14 TRBJ1-2 TRBV5-1
CASSLSGTNTGELFF TGTGCCAGCAGCTTAAGTGGTACGAACACCGGGGAGCTGTTTTTT NA NA 15 TRBJ2-2 TRBV7-3
CASSGRDSVSTDTQYF TGTGCCAGCAGCGGGCGGGACAGTGTTAGCACAGATACGCAGTATTTT NA NA 16 TRBJ2-3 TRBV11-2
CASSFGLGKTQYF TGTGCCAGCAGCTTCGGACTAGGAAAGACCCAGTACTTC TRBD2 NA 13 TRBJ2-5 TRBV7-2
CASSLWGAEAFF TGTGCCAGCAGCTTATGGGGGGCTGAAGCTTTCTTT NA NA 12 TRBJ1-1 TRBV7-3
CASSSPRTSYEQYF TGTGCCAGCAGTTCCCCTCGGACTAGCTACGAGCAGTACTTC TRBD2 NA 14 TRBJ2-7 TRBV27
CAISGNIASGVSSYNEQFF TGTGCCATCAGTGGAAACATAGCTAGCGGGGTCAGCTCCTACAATGAGCAGTTCTTC TRBD2 NA 19 TRBJ2-1 TRBV10-3
CASSEGPMLSYEQYF TGCGCCAGCAGTGAGGGGCCTATGCTATCCTACGAGCAGTACTTC NA NA 15 TRBJ2-7 TRBV10-2
CASSAQLGRQETQYF TGTGCCAGCAGCGCACAGCTAGGTCGGCAAGAGACCCAGTACTTC NA NA 15 TRBJ2-5 TRBV5-6
CASSQSAGGGTGYGYTF TGCGCCAGCAGCCAGAGTGCCGGAGGGGGGACAGGCTATGGCTACACCTTC TRBD1 NA 17 TRBJ1-2 TRBV4-1
CASSPDLRRTSGGTDTQYF TGCGCCAGCAGCCCGGATCTTAGGCGGACTAGCGGGGGTACAGATACGCAGTATTTT TRBD2 NA 19 TRBJ2-3 TRBV4-3
CASSLGLSENTIYF TGTGCCAGCAGCTTAGGCCTCTCCGAAAACACCATATATTTT NA NA 14 TRBJ1-3 TRBV7-9
CASRAEGSQHF TGCGCCAGCAGGGCGGAAGGGTCCCAGCATTTT NA NA 11 TRBJ1-5 TRBV10-2
CAISESLMLGTEAFF TGTGCCATCAGTGAGTCCCTCATGTTGGGGACTGAAGCTTTCTTT NA NA 15 TRBJ1-1 TRBV10-3
CASTYGQEAFF TGTGCCAGTACCTATGGACAGGAAGCTTTCTTT NA NA 11 TRBJ1-1 TRBV19
CASSLDHRVNQPQHF TGTGCCAGCAGCTTGGATCACAGGGTCAATCAGCCCCAGCATTTT NA once 15 TRBJ1-5 TRBV7-8
CASSALWTLNTEAFF TGTGCCAGCAGTGCCTTATGGACGCTGAACACTGAAGCTTTCTTT NA once 15 TRBJ1-1 TRBV6-5
CASSMTGYGSNQPQHF TGCGCCAGTAGCATGACAGGGTATGGAAGCAATCAGCCCCAGCATTTT TRBD1 NA 16 TRBJ1-5 TRBV19
CASSLWTTNEQYF TGCGCCAGCAGCTTGTGGACTACAAACGAGCAGTACTTC NA NA 13 TRBJ2-7 TRBV5-1
CASSPLNRPVADTQYF TGTGCCAGCAGCCCACTAAATAGACCTGTCGCAGATACGCAGTATTTT NA NA 16 TRBJ2-3 TRBV7-9
CASAPVISGNTIYF TGTGCCAGCGCCCCTGTCATCTCTGGAAACACCATATATTTT NA NA 14 TRBJ1-3 TRBV7-9
CASSPRVLSYNEQFF TGTGCCAGCTCACCAAGGGTACTCTCCTACAATGAGCAGTTCTTC NA NA 15 TRBJ2-1 TRBV18
CASSSQGGPYYEQYF TGCGCCAGCAGCTCCCAGGGGGGCCCTTACTACGAGCAGTACTTC NA NA 15 TRBJ2-7 TRBV5-1
CASSRGQDQPQHF TGTGCCAGCAGTCGGGGACAGGACCAGCCCCAGCATTTT TRBD1 NA 13 TRBJ1-5 TRBV6-6
CASSLRGQFFF TGTGCCAGCAGTTTACGAGGACAGTTCTTTTTT NA NA 11 TRBJ2-2 TRBV27
CASSLGTATNYGYTF TGTGCCAGCAGCTTAGGGACAGCCACTAACTATGGCTACACCTTC NA NA 15 TRBJ1-2 TRBV7-2
CSVGGFGYTF TGCAGCGTTGGAGGGTTTGGCTACACCTTC NA NA 10 TRBJ1-2 TRBV29-1
CASSPASGQETQYF TGTGCCAGCAGCCCGGCCTCAGGACAAGAGACCCAGTACTTC NA NA 14 TRBJ2-5 TRBV7-2
CASTRQRQGNTEAFF TGTGCCAGCACCCGACAGCGACAAGGGAACACTGAAGCTTTCTTT NA NA 15 TRBJ1-1 TRBV21-1
CASSFRVNQPQHF TGTGCCAGTAGTTTCCGGGTAAATCAGCCCCAGCATTTT NA NA 13 TRBJ1-5 TRBV19
CASSSGQGVGPQHF TGTGCCAGTAGCTCGGGACAGGGGGTCGGGCCCCAGCATTTT TRBD1 NA 14 TRBJ1-5 TRBV19
CASSLVGGIAGYTDTQYF TGTGCCAGCAGCTTAGTTGGGGGGATAGCGGGTTACACAGATACGCAGTATTTT TRBD2 NA 18 TRBJ2-3 TRBV11-2
CASSLLWQINSPLHF TGTGCCAGCAGCCTCCTTTGGCAGATAAATTCACCCCTCCACTTT NA NA 15 TRBJ1-6 TRBV7-2
CASSQTGQGSGYTF TGTGCCAGCAGCCAAACGGGACAGGGGTCTGGCTACACCTTC TRBD1 NA 14 TRBJ1-2 TRBV6-5
CASQGSATRAFF TGTGCCAGCCAAGGGTCCGCAACGAGGGCTTTCTTT NA NA 12 TRBJ1-1 TRBV18
CATAEGWYNEQFF TGTGCCACCGCGGAGGGATGGTACAATGAGCAGTTCTTC NA NA 13 TRBJ2-1 TRBV15
CASSLEVYGYTF TGTGCCAGCAGCTTAGAGGTCTATGGCTACACCTTC NA NA 12 TRBJ1-2 TRBV7-3
CASGLMPRDSLGPQHF TGTGCTAGTGGTTTGATGCCCAGGGACTCCTTGGGGCCCCAGCATTTT NA NA 16 TRBJ1-5 TRBV12-5
CASSDGRANEKLFF TGTGCCAGCAGTGACGGTCGGGCTAATGAAAAACTGTTTTTT NA NA 14 TRBJ1-4 TRBV2
CASSAYRGSGEDGYTF TGTGCCAGCAGTGCCTACAGGGGTAGCGGGGAGGATGGCTACACCTTC TRBD1 NA 16 TRBJ1-2 TRBV6-4